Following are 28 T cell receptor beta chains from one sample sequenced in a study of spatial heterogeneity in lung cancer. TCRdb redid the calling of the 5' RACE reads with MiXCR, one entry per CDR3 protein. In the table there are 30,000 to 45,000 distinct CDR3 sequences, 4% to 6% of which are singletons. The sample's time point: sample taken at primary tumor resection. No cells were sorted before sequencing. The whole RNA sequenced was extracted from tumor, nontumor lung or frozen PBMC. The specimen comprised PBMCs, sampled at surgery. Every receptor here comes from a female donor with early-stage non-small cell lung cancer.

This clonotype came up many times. The CDR3 DNA sequence: TGTGCCACCAGCAGAGCCGCTTCTGACGGCTACACCTTC. This gives the protein CATSRAASDGYTF. The chain couples TRBV15 to TRBJ1-2; D remains unclear. The CDR3 is made up of 13 amino acids. V was trimmed by 1 base and J by 8 bases, leaving 11 bases between them. Germline values: CDR1 LNHNV, CDR2 YYDKDF (reference sequence).

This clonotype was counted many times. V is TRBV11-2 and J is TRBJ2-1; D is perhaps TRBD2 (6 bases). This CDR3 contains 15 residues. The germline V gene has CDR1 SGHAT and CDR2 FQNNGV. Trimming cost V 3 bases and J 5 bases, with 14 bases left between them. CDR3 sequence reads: CASSLTAGNNNEQFF. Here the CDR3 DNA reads TGTGCCAGCAGCTTGACTGCGGGGAACAACAATGAGCAGTTCTTC.

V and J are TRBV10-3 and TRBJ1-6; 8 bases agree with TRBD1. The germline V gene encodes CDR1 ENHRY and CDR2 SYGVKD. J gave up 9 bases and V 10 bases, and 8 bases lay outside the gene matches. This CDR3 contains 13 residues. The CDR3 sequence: CATQGEMGSPLHF. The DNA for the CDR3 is TGTGCCACACAGGGGGAGATGGGTTCACCCCTCCACTTT.

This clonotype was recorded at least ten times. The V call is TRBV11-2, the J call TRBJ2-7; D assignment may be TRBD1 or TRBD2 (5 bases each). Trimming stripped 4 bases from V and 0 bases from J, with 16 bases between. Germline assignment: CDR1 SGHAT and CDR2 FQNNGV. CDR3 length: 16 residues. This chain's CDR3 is CASSSILGVFSYEQYF. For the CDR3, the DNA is TGTGCCAGCAGCTCGATTCTGGGGGTCTTCTCCTACGAGCAGTACTTC.

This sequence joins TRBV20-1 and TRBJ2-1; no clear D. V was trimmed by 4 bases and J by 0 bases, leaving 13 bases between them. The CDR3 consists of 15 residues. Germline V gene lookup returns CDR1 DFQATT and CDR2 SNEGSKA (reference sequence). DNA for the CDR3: TGCAGTGCTAACCGCTTCAGAAGCTCCTACAATGAGCAGTTCTTC. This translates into CSANRFRSSYNEQFF.

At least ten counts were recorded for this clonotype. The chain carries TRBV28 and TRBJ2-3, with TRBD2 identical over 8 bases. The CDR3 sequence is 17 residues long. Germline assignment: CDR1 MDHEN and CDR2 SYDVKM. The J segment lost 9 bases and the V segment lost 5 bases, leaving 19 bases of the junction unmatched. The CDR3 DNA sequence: TGTGCCAGCAGTGCCCCTTTAGCGGGGCGGGGTGAGGGGACGCAGTATTTT. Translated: CASSAPLAGRGEGTQYF.

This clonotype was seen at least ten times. The CDR3 protein is CASSFHPASTDTQYF. CDR3 sequence (DNA): TGTGCCAGCAGTTTCCATCCAGCTAGCACAGATACGCAGTATTTT. This chain connects TRBV12-3 or TRBV12-4 to TRBJ2-3, with D uncertain. This CDR3 is 15 amino acids long. Trimming cost V 3 bases and J 0 bases, with 10 bases left between them.

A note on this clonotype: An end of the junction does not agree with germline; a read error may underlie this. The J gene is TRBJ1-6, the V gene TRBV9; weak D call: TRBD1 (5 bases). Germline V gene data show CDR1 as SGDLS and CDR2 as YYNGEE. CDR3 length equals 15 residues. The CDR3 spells CTSSPGGGGNSPLHF. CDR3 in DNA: TGTACCAGCAGCCCGGGCGGGGGAGGTAATTCACCCCTCCACTTT.

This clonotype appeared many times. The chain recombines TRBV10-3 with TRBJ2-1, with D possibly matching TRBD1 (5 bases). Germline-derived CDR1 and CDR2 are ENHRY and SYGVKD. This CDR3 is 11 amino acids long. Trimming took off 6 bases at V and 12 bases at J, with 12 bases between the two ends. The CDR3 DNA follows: TGTGCCATCAGAGAACAGGTTGTGCAGTTCTTC. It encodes CAIREQVVQFF.

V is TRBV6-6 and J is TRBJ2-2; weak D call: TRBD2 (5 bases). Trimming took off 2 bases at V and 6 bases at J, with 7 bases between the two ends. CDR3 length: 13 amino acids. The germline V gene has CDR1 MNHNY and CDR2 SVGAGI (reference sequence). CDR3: CASSYLGAGELFF. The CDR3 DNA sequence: TGTGCCAGCAGTTACCTGGGAGCCGGGGAGCTGTTTTTT.

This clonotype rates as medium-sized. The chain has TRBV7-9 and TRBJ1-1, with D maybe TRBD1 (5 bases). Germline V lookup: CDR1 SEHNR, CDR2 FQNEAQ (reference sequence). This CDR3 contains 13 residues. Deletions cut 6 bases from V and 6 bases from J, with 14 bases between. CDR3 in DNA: TGTGCCAGCAGGTCGGGTAGCAGGGCTGAAGCTTTCTTT. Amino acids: CASRSGSRAEAFF. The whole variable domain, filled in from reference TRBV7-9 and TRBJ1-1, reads DTGVSQNPRHKITKRGQNVTFRCDPISEHNRLYWYRQTLGQGPEFLTYFQNEAQLEKSRLLSDRFSAERPKGSFSTLEIQRTEQGDSAMYLCASRSGSRAEAFFGQGTRLTVV.

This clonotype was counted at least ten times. The CDR3 region has the DNA TGCAGCGTTGAAGGTACAGGGTCGAATGGCTACACCTTC. It codes for CSVEGTGSNGYTF. The V call is TRBV29-1, the J call TRBJ1-2, with a weak D call TRBD1 (6 bases). The germline V gene has CDR1 SQVTM and CDR2 ANQGSEA. The CDR3 is 13 residues long. Trimming cost V 1 base and J 6 bases, with 12 bases left between them.

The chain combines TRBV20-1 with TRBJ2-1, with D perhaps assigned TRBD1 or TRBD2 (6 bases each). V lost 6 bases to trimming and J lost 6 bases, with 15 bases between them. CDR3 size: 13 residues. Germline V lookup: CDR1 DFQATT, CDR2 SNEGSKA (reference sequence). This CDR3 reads CSAQGLTGNEQFF. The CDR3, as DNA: TGCAGTGCACAGGGACTCACGGGCAATGAGCAGTTCTTC.

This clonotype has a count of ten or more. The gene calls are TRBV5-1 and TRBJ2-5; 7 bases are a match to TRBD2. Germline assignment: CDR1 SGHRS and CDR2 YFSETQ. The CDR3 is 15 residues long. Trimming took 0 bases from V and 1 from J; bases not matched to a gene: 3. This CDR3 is CASSLASGPQETQYF. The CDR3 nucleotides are TGCGCCAGCAGCTTGGCTAGCGGTCCCCAAGAGACCCAGTACTTC.

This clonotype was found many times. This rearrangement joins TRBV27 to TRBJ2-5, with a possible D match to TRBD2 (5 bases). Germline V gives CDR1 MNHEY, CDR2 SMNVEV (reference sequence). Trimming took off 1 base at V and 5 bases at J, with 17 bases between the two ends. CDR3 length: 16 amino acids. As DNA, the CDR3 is TGTGCCAGCAGTTTATATAACTCGGGATTGGACGAGACCCAGTACTTC. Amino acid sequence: CASSLYNSGLDETQYF.

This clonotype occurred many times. The CDR3 spells CSAKDSSYNEQFF. The CDR3 nucleotides read TGCAGTGCTAAGGACAGCTCCTACAATGAGCAGTTCTTC. V gene TRBV20-1 combines with J gene TRBJ2-1, with D tentatively TRBD1 (6 bases). This CDR3 is 13 amino acids long. Germline-derived CDR1 and CDR2 are DFQATT and SNEGSKA (reference sequence). V was pared by 4 bases and J by 0 bases, with 7 bases between.

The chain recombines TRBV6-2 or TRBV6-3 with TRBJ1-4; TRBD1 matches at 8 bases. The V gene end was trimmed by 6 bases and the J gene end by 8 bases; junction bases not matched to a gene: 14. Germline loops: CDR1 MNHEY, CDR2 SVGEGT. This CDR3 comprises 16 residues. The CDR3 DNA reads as TGTGCCAGCAGCAACATCTATGGCAGGGGGCCAGAAAAACTGTTTTTT. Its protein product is CASSNIYGRGPEKLFF.

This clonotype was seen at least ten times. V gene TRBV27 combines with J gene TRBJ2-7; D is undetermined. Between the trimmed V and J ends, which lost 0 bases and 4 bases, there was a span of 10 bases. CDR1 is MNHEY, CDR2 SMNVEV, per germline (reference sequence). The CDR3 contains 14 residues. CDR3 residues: CASSLSAGVYEQYF. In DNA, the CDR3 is TGTGCCAGCAGTTTATCCGCCGGAGTATACGAGCAGTACTTC.

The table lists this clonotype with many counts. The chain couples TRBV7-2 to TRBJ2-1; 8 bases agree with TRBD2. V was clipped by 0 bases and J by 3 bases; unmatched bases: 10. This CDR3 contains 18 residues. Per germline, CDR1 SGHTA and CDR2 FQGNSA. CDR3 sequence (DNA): TGTGCCAGCAGCTTAGCGTATGTGGCGGGAGGCGGCTACAATGAGCAGTTCTTC. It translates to CASSLAYVAGGGYNEQFF.

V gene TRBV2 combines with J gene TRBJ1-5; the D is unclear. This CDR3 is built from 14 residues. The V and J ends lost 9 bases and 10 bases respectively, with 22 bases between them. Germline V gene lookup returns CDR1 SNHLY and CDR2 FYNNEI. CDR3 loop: CASKRAGVNSPQHF. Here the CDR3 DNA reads TGTGCCAGTAAGCGGGCGGGCGTAAATTCTCCCCAGCATTTT.

The CDR3 here is CASSESPGTSTEAFF. Here the CDR3 DNA reads TGTGCCAGCAGTGAATCCCCCGGGACATCCACTGAAGCTTTCTTT. This rearrangement joins TRBV6-4 to TRBJ1-1; tentative D call: TRBD1 (6 bases). V lost 3 bases and J 4 bases, leaving 15 bases between the germline ends. From germline, CDR1 is MRHNA and CDR2 SNTAGT. The CDR3 runs 15 residues.

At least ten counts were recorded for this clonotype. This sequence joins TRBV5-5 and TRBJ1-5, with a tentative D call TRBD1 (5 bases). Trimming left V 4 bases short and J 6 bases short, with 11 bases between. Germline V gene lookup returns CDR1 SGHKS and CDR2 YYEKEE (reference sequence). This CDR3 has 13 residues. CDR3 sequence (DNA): TGTGCCAGCAGCCCAGGAAGGGGTCAGCCCCAGCATTTT. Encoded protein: CASSPGRGQPQHF. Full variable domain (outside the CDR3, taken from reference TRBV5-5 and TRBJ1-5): DAGVTQSPTHLIKTRGQQVTLRCSPISGHKSVSWYQQVLGQGPQFIFQYYEKEERGRGNFPDRFSARQFPNYSSELNVNALLLGDSALYLCASSPGRGQPQHFGDGTRLSIL.

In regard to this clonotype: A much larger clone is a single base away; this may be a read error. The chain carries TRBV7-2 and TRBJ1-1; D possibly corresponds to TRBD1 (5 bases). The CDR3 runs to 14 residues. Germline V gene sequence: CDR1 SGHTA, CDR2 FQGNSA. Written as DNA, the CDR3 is TGTGCCAGCAGCCCCGCCGGGGGTACCACTGAACCTTTCTTT. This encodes CASSPAGGTTEPFF.

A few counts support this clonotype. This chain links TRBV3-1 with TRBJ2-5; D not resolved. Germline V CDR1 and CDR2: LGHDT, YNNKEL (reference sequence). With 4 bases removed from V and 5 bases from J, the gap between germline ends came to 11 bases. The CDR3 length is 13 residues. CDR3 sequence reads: CASSRGERETQYF. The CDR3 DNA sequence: TGTGCCAGCAGCCGCGGCGAACGGGAGACCCAGTACTTC.

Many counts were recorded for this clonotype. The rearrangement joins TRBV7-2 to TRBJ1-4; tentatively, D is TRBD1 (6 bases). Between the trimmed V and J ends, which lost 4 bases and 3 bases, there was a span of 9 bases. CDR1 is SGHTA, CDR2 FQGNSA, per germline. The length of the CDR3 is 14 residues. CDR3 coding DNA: TGTGCCAGCAGCTCTGGACAGCCTAATGAAAAACTGTTTTTT. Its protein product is CASSSGQPNEKLFF.

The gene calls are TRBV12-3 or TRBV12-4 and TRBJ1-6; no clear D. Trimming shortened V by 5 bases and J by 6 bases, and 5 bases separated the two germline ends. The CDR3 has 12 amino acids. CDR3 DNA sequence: TGTGCCAGCAGTCGGAGTAATTCACCCCTCCACTTT. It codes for CASSRSNSPLHF.

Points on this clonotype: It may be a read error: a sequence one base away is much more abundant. The CDR3 is CAISKSRKVAEAFF. The CDR3 bases are TGTGCCATCAGTAAGTCCCGAAAGGTCGCTGAAGCTTTCTTT. The J gene is TRBJ1-1, the V gene TRBV10-3; the D is unclear. The CDR3 extends over 14 amino acids. Germline lookup yields CDR1 ENHRY and CDR2 SYGVKD.

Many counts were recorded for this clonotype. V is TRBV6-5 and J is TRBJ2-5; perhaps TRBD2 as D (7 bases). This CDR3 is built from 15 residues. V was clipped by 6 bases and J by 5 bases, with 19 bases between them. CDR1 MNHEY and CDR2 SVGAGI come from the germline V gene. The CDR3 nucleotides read TGTGCCAGCAGACCACCCGGGGGGCTGGGGGAGACCCAGTACTTC. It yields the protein CASRPPGGLGETQYF.